The present entry profiles one T cell receptor (beta chain) with its context. Its specificity is not known. A read error may produce the germline difference seen at one junction end. Total RNA amounting to roughly 0.5 ug was the source from which TCR beta cDNA was made with a constant-region primer. For TCR beta, libraries were produced by three nested multiplex PCR rounds using slightly modified ARM-PCR. The first two PCR rounds used TRBV1-TRBV30 forward primers with a C-beta reverse primer, around 10 cycles each. Via MiXCR, TCRdb re-called the multiplex PCR reads, giving one row per CDR3 protein. In the table there are tens of thousands of distinct CDR3 sequences, less than 85% of which are singletons. The data were obtained in a study of tumor-infiltrating lymphocytes in primary liver carcinoma. As for the study in general: The study enrolled male and female patients aged 30 to 69 years. Regarding the study as a whole: All five tumor regions shared only about 8-25% of top clones.

For each extraction, RNA and DNA were obtained together from around 20-30 mg of unsorted bulk tissue. CDR3 length: 14 residues. Germline V gene lookup returns CDR1 MDHEN and CDR2 SYDVKM. This TCR was recovered from a man in his forties with primary liver carcinoma and hepatitis B virus infection. The genes are TRBV28 and TRBJ1-2; TRBD1 matches 7 bases. Sequenced input: liver tumor tissue from sampling region 4. Specified subset: tumor region T4, right-lateral pole. Here the CDR3 reads CVSSFQGGAGGYTF. The CDR3 DNA sequence: TGTGTCAGCAGCTTTCAGGGGGGAGCGGGCGGCTACACGTTC.